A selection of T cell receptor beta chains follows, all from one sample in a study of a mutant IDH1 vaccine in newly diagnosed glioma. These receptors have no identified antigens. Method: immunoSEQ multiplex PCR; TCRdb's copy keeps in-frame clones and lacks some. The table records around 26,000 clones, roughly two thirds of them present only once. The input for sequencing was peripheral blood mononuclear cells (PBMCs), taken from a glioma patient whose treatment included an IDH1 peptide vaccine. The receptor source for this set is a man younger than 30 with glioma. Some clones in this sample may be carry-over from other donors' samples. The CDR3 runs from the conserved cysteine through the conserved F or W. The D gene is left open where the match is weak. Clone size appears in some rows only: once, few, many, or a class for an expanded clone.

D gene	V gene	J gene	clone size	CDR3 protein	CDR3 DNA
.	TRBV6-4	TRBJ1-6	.	CASSHIHAIGSPLHF	TGTGCCAGCAGCCATATCCATGCTATCGGGTCACCCCTCCACTTT
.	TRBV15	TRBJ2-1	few	CATSLWDEQFF	TGTGCCACCAGCCTCTGGGACGAGCAGTTCTTC
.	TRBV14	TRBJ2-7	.	CASSQARGITYEQYF	TGTGCCAGCAGCCAAGCGCGCGGGATTACGTACGAGCAGTACTTC
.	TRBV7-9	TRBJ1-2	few	CASSQSVGEPSGYTF	TGCGCCAGCAGCCAATCGGTAGGGGAACCGTCTGGCTACACCTTC
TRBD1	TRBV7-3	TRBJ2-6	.	CASSLGTGLGANVLTF	TGTGCCAGCAGCTTAGGGACAGGGCTTGGGGCCAACGTCCTGACTTTC
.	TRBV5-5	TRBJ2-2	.	CASSFGGLTGELFF	TGTGCCAGCAGCTTTGGAGGGCTTACCGGGGAGCTGTTTTTT
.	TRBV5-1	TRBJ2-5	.	CASSLSRDETQYF	TGCGCCAGCAGCTTGTCCAGGGATGAGACCCAGTACTTC
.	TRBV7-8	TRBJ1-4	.	CASSASGGKLEKLFF	TGTGCCAGCAGCGCCTCGGGGGGGAAGCTTGAAAAACTGTTTTTT
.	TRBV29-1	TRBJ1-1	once	CSVEGILRGTEAFF	TGCAGCGTTGAAGGGATCCTTCGAGGCACTGAAGCTTTCTTT
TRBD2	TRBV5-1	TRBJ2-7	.	CASSSLAASYEQYF	TGCGCCAGCAGCTCACTAGCGGCCTCCTACGAGCAGTACTTC
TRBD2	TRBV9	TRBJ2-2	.	CANSASGVRGELFF	TGTGCCAACAGCGCTAGCGGGGTACGCGGGGAGCTGTTTTTT
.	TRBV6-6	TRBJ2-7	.	CASSYPATKYEQYF	TGTGCCAGCAGTTACCCTGCCACTAAGTACGAGCAGTACTTC
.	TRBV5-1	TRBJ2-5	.	CASSPQSGGQETQYF	TGCGCCAGCAGCCCCCAGTCGGGTGGCCAAGAGACCCAGTACTTC
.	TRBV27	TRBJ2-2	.	CASSFYHKSGELFF	TGTGCCAGCAGTTTTTACCACAAGTCCGGGGAGCTGTTTTTT
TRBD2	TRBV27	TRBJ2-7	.	CASSLAGVLPYEQYF	TGTGCCAGCAGTTTAGCGGGGGTTCTGCCCTACGAGCAGTACTTC
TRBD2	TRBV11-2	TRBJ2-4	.	CASSKAGGREKNIQYF	TGTGCCAGCAGCAAAGCGGGAGGGCGGGAAAAAAACATTCAGTACTTC
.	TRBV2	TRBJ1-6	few	CASSGTFVSPLHF	TGTGCCAGCAGTGGTACCTTTGTTTCACCCCTCCACTTT
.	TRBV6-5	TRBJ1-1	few	CASSYSGGRTEAFF	TGTGCCAGCAGTTACTCGGGCGGGAGGACTGAAGCTTTCTTT
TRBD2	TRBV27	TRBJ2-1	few	CASSLGTSGGGEQFF	TGTGCCAGCAGTTTGGGGACTAGCGGGGGGGGAGAGCAGTTCTTC
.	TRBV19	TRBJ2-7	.	CASSIIGTPRSSYEQYF	TGTGCCAGTAGTATTATCGGGACACCTAGGAGCTCCTACGAGCAGTACTTC
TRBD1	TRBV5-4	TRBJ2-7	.	CASSSPGQGTYEQYF	TGTGCCAGCAGCTCACCGGGACAGGGAACCTACGAGCAGTACTTC
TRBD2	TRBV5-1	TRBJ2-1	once	CASSGGLAGGYNEQFF	TGCGCCAGCAGCGGGGGACTAGCGGGAGGCTACAATGAGCAGTTCTTC
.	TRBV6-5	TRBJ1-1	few	CASSSGFYGTEAFF	TGTGCCAGCAGCTCAGGGTTTTATGGCACTGAAGCTTTCTTT
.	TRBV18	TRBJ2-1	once	CASSPQGYNEQFF	TGTGCCAGCTCACCACAGGGCTACAATGAGCAGTTCTTC
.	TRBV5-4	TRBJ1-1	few	CASSPRENTEAFF	TGTGCCAGCAGCCCACGGGAGAACACTGAAGCTTTCTTT
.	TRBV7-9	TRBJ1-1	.	CASSLQGPNTEAFF	TGTGCCAGCAGCTTACAGGGACCAAACACTGAAGCTTTCTTT
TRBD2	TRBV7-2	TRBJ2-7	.	CASSLSGGPGGYEQYF	TGTGCCAGCAGCTTATCCGGCGGTCCCGGGGGGTACGAGCAGTACTTC
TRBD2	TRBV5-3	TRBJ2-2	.	CARSLGVGTQASGDNTGELFF	TGTGCCAGAAGCTTGGGTGTGGGTACTCAGGCTAGCGGGGACAACACCGGGGAGCTGTTTTTT
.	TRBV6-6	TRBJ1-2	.	CASSYPARGSNYGYTF	TGTGCCAGCAGTTACCCGGCCCGGGGGTCTAACTATGGCTACACCTTC
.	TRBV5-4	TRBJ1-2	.	CASSLWGANYGYTF	TGTGCCAGCAGCTTATGGGGCGCCAACTATGGCTACACCTTC
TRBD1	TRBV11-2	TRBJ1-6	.	CASLRTGAVGYNSPLHF	TGTGCCAGCCTACGTACAGGGGCGGTGGGGTATAATTCACCCCTCCACTTT
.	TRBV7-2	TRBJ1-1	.	CASSLVMNTEAFF	TGTGCCAGCAGCTTAGTTATGAACACTGAAGCTTTCTTT
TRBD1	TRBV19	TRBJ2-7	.	CASSIVGTEPYEQYF	TGTGCCAGTAGTATAGTCGGGACAGAGCCCTACGAGCAGTACTTC
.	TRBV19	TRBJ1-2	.	CASSWRGTGGYGYTF	TGTGCCAGTAGTTGGAGAGGGACGGGAGGCTATGGCTACACCTTC
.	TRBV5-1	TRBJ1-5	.	CASSVDGEQPQHF	TGCGCCAGCAGCGTAGATGGGGAGCAGCCCCAGCATTTT
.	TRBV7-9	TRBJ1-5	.	CASSSDYQPQHF	TGTGCCAGCAGCTCGGATTATCAGCCCCAGCATTTT
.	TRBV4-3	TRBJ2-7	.	CASSQDLGTANEQYF	TGCGCCAGCAGCCAGGACCTTGGGACTGCTAACGAGCAGTACTTC
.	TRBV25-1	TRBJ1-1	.	CASSGGATKAFF	TGTGCCAGCAGTGGGGGGGCCACAAAAGCTTTCTTT
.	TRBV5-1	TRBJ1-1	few	CASSFRDIGLNTEAFF	TGCGCCAGCAGCTTCCGAGATATAGGGTTGAACACTGAAGCTTTCTTT
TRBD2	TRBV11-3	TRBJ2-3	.	CASSSGTSGADTQYF	TGTGCCAGCAGCTCCGGGACTAGCGGGGCAGATACGCAGTATTTT
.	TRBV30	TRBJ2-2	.	CAWSVPGRVTTGELFF	TGTGCCTGGAGTGTACCCGGCAGGGTAACCACCGGGGAGCTGTTTTTT
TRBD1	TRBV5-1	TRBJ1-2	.	CASSFGQGNYGYTF	TGCGCCAGCAGCTTCGGACAGGGGAACTATGGCTACACCTTC
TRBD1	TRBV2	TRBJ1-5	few	CASKIGTGDQPQHF	TGTGCCAGCAAGATCGGGACAGGAGATCAGCCCCAGCATTTT
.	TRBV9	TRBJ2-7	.	CASSVDSTHEQYF	TGTGCCAGCAGCGTGGACAGTACCCACGAGCAGTACTTC
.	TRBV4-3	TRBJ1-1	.	CASSPWTAPNTEAFF	TGCGCCAGCAGCCCATGGACAGCACCGAACACTGAAGCTTTCTTT
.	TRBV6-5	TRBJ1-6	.	CASNPTGTFHSPLHF	TGTGCCAGCAATCCCACCGGGACATTTCATTCACCCCTCCACTTT
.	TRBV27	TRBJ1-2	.	CASRTLILDSHYGYTF	TGTGCCAGCCGGACGCTTATCCTGGACAGTCACTATGGCTACACCTTC
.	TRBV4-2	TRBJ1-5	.	CASRPTLGGSNQPQHF	TGTGCCAGCAGGCCGACCCTGGGCGGGAGCAATCAGCCCCAGCATTTT
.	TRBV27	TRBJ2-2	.	CASSPLWAPGELFF	TGTGCCAGCAGTCCTCTCTGGGCCCCCGGGGAGCTGTTTTTT